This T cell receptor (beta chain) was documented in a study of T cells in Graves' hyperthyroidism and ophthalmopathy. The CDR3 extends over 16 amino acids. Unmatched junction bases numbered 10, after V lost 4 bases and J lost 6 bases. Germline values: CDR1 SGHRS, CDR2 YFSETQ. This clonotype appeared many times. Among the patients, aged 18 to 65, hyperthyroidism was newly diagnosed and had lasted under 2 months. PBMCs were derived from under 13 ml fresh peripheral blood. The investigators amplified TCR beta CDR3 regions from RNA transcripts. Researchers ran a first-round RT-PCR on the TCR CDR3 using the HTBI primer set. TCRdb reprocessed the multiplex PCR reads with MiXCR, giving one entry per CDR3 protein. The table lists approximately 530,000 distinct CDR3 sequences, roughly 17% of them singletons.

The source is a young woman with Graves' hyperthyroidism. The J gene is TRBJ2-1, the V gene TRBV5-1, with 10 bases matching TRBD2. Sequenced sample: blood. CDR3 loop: CASSHLSGRPLNEQFF. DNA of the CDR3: TGCGCCAGCAGCCATCTTAGCGGGAGGCCCCTCAATGAGCAGTTCTTC.